Reported below is one TCR beta chain. Its target is not known. The record originates from a study of Graves' ophthalmopathy and Graves' hyperthyroidism. Whole-study findings and limits: Most clonotypes expanded in thyroid above 0.001 frequency were present in blood too. A 13-signature model separated ophthalmopathy from stable hyperthyroidism, approximately 87% sensitivity, around 79% specificity. It was with roughly 71% sensitivity and almost 75% specificity that the model predicted ophthalmopathy progression.

CDR3 size: 14 residues. V lost 7 bases, J lost 5 bases, and 9 bases stayed unmatched. From fresh peripheral blood, 8 to 10 ml in volume, the PBMCs were obtained. The study amplified TCR beta CDR3 regions using RNA transcripts. RT-PCR was first run with HTBI primers, then multiplex PCR in a second round. A single record per CDR3 protein comes from TCRdb applying MiXCR to the multiplex PCR reads. The sample shows just over 600,000 distinct CDR3 sequences, about a fifth of them seen only once. The chain is built from TRBV12-3 or TRBV12-4 and TRBJ1-1; 8 nucleotides align to TRBD1. The sample consisted of peripheral blood. The sequence was obtained from a woman in her late teens or twenties with stable Graves' hyperthyroidism. Some clones in this sample may be carry-over from other donors' samples. The CDR3 loop reads CASTQETGVTEAFF. In DNA form, the CDR3 reads TGTGCCAGCACCCAAGAGACAGGGGTGACTGAAGCTTTCTTT.